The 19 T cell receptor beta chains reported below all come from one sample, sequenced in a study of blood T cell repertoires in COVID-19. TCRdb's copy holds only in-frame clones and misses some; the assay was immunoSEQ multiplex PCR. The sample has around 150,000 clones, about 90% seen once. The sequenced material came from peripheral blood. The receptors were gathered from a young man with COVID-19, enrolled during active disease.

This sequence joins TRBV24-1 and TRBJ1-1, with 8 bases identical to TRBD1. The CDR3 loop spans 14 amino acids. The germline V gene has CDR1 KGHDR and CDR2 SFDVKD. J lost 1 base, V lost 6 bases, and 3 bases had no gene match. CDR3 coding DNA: TGTGCCACCAGTCGGACAGGGCCGAACACTGAAGCTTTCTTT. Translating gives CATSRTGPNTEAFF.

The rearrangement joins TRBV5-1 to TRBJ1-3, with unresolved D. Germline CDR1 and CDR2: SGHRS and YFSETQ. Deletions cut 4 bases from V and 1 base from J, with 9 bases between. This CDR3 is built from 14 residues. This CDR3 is CASSPSGSGNTIYF. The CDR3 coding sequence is TGCGCCAGCAGCCCGTCGGGGTCTGGAAACACCATATATTTT.

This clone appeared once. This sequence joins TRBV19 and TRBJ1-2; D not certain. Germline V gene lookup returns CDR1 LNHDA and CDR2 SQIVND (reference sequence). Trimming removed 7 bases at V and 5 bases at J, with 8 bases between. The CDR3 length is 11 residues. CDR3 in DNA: TGTGCCAGTACCACGGGGTATGGCTACACCTTC. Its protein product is CASTTGYGYTF.

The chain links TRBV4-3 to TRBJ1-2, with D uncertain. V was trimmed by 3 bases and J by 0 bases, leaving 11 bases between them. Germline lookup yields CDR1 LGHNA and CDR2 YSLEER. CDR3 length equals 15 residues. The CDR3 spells CASSHHREANYGYTF. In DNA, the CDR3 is TGCGCCAGCAGCCACCACAGAGAAGCTAACTATGGCTACACCTTC.

The CDR3, as DNA: TGTGCCAGCAGCCAAGATTTATATGGCTACACCTTC. It is translated as CASSQDLYGYTF. The V call is TRBV3-1 (or the pseudogene TRBV3-2), the J call TRBJ1-2; D not resolved. CDR1 LGHDT and CDR2 YNNKEL come from the germline V gene (reference sequence). V gave up 0 bases and J gave up 5 bases, with 4 bases separating them. This CDR3 spans 12 amino acids.

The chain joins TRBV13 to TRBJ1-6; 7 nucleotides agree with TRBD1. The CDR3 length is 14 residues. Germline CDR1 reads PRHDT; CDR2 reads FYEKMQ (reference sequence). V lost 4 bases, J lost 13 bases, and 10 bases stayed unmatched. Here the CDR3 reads CASSSRDRHPPLHF. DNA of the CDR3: TGTGCCAGCAGCTCCCGGGACAGACATCCGCCCCTCCACTTT.

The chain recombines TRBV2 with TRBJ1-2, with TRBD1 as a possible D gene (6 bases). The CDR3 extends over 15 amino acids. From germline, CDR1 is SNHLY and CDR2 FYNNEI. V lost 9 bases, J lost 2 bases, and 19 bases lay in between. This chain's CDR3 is CASTRRDTPNYGYTF. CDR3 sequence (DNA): TGTGCCAGTACTCGTCGGGACACTCCCAACTATGGCTACACCTTC.

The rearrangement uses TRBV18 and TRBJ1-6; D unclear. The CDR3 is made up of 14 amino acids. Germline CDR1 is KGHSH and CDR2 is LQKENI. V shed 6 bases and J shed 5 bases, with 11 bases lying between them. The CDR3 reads CASSPTSDNSPLHF. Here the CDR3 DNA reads TGTGCCAGCTCTCCCACCTCAGATAATTCACCCCTCCACTTT.

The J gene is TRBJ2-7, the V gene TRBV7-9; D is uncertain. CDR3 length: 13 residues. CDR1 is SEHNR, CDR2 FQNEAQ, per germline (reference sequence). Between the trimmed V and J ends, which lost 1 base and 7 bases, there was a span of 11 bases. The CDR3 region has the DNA TGTGCCAGCAGCTTAGAACAGCTTGGTGAGCAGTACTTC. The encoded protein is CASSLEQLGEQYF.

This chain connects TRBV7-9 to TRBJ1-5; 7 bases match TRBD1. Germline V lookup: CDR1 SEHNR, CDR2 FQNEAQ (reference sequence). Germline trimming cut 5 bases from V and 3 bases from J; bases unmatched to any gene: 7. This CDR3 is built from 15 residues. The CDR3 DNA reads TGTGCCAGCAGCCCGGACAGGAACCCCAATCAGCCCCAGCATTTT. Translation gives CASSPDRNPNQPQHF.

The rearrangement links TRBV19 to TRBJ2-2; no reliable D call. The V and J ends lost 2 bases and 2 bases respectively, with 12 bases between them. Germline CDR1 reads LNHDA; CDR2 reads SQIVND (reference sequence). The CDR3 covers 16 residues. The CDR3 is CASSISLVLNTGELFF. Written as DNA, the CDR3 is TGTGCCAGTAGTATAAGCCTAGTGCTTAACACCGGGGAGCTGTTTTTT.

DNA of the CDR3: TGTGCCAGCACCATCCGGGTGGGCTCCTACGAGCAGTACTTC. Translating it yields CASTIRVGSYEQYF. V usage is TRBV27 and J usage is TRBJ2-7; D call uncertain. The CDR3 totals 14 residues. The V gene's germline CDR1 is MNHEY and CDR2 SMNVEV (reference sequence). Trimming left V 7 bases short and J 0 bases short, with 13 bases between.

CDR3 region: CASSLDGVEYNEQFF. The CDR3 coding sequence is TGTGCCAGCAGCTTAGACGGTGTCGAGTACAATGAGCAGTTCTTC. The chain links TRBV11-3 to TRBJ2-1; D gene uncertain. The CDR3 loop spans 15 amino acids. Trimming cost V 0 bases and J 4 bases, with 10 bases left between them. Looked up from germline, CDR1 is SGHNT and CDR2 is YENEEA.

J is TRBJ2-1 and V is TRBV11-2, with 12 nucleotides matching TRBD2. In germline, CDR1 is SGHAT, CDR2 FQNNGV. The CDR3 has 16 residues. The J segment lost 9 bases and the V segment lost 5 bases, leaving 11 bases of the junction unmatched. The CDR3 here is CASSASSGRARSEQFF. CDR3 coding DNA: TGTGCCAGCAGCGCCTCTAGCGGGAGGGCCAGGAGTGAGCAGTTCTTC.

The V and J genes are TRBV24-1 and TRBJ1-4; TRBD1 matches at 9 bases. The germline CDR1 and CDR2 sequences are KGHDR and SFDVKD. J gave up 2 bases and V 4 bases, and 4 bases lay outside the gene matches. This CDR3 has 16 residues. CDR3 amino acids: CATSEGTGSTNEKLFF. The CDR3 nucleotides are TGTGCCACCAGTGAAGGGACAGGGTCTACTAATGAAAAACTGTTTTTT.

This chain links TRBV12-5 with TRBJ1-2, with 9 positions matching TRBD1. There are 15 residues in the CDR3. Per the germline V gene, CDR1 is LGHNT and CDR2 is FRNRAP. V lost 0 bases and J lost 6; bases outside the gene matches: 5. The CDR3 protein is CASGLVLGQGNGYTF. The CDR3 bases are TGTGCTAGTGGTTTGGTTCTTGGACAGGGGAATGGCTACACCTTC.

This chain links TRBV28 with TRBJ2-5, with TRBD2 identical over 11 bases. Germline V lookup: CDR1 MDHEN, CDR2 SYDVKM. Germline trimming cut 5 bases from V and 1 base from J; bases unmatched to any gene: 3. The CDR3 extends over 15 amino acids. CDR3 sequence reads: CASSIAGGSQETQYF. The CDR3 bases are TGTGCCAGCAGTATAGCGGGAGGGAGCCAAGAGACCCAGTACTTC.

The CDR3 region is CASSHGSGVRTDTQYF. The CDR3 DNA is TGTGCCAGCAGCCACGGATCGGGGGTCCGCACAGATACGCAGTATTTT. The rearrangement links TRBV11-2 to TRBJ2-3, with D possibly being TRBD2 (6 bases). Germline V gene data show CDR1 as SGHAT and CDR2 as FQNNGV. The CDR3 consists of 16 residues. Trimming removed 5 bases at V and 1 base at J, with 16 bases between. Based on the CDR3 plus reference TRBV11-2 and TRBJ2-3, the full variable domain is EAGVAQSPRYKIIEKRQSVAFWCNPISGHATLYWYQQILGQGPKLLIQFQNNGVVDDSQLPKDRFSAERLKGVDSTLKIQPAKLEDSAVYLCASSHGSGVRTDTQYFGPGTRLTVL.

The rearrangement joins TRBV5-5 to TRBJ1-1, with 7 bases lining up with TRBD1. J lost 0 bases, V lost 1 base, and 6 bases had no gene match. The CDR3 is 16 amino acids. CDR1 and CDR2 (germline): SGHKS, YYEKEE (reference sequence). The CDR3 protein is CASSLWTGRVNTEAFF. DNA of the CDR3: TGTGCCAGCAGCTTGTGGACAGGACGGGTGAACACTGAAGCTTTCTTT. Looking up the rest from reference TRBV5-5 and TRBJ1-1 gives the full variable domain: DAGVTQSPTHLIKTRGQQVTLRCSPISGHKSVSWYQQVLGQGPQFIFQYYEKEERGRGNFPDRFSARQFPNYSSELNVNALLLGDSALYLCASSLWTGRVNTEAFFGQGTRLTVV.